What follows describes a single T cell receptor beta chain. Relative to the germline gene, one junction end is altered; a read error may explain this. The data originate from a study of shared clonotypes between healthy human individuals. The germline CDR1 and CDR2 sequences are SGHAT and FQNNGV. CDR3 length: 13 amino acids. Deep was the level used in running the assay. In the original workflow: Because ImmunoSEQ provided only junction sequences with no quality scores, the filtering differed. Generated by immunoSEQ multiplex PCR, the TCRdb table keeps only in-frame clones and is missing some. Clone size and V and J calls were adopted from that table, with D and trimming inferred from the DNA. The sample consists of some 530,000 clones, over 75% of them appearing once. None of the donors, who were healthy HIV-negative adults, had recently had acute infections or vaccinations.

The chain is built from TRBV11-2 and TRBJ1-2; 7 bases fit TRBD1. The receptor was isolated from a woman in her forties in good health. Some clones in this sample may be carry-over from other donors' samples. The sequenced sample consisted of PBMCs. This CDR3 is CASSAQGNSGYTF. DNA for the CDR3: TGTGCCAGCAGCGCACAGGGGAACTCTGGCTACACCTTC.